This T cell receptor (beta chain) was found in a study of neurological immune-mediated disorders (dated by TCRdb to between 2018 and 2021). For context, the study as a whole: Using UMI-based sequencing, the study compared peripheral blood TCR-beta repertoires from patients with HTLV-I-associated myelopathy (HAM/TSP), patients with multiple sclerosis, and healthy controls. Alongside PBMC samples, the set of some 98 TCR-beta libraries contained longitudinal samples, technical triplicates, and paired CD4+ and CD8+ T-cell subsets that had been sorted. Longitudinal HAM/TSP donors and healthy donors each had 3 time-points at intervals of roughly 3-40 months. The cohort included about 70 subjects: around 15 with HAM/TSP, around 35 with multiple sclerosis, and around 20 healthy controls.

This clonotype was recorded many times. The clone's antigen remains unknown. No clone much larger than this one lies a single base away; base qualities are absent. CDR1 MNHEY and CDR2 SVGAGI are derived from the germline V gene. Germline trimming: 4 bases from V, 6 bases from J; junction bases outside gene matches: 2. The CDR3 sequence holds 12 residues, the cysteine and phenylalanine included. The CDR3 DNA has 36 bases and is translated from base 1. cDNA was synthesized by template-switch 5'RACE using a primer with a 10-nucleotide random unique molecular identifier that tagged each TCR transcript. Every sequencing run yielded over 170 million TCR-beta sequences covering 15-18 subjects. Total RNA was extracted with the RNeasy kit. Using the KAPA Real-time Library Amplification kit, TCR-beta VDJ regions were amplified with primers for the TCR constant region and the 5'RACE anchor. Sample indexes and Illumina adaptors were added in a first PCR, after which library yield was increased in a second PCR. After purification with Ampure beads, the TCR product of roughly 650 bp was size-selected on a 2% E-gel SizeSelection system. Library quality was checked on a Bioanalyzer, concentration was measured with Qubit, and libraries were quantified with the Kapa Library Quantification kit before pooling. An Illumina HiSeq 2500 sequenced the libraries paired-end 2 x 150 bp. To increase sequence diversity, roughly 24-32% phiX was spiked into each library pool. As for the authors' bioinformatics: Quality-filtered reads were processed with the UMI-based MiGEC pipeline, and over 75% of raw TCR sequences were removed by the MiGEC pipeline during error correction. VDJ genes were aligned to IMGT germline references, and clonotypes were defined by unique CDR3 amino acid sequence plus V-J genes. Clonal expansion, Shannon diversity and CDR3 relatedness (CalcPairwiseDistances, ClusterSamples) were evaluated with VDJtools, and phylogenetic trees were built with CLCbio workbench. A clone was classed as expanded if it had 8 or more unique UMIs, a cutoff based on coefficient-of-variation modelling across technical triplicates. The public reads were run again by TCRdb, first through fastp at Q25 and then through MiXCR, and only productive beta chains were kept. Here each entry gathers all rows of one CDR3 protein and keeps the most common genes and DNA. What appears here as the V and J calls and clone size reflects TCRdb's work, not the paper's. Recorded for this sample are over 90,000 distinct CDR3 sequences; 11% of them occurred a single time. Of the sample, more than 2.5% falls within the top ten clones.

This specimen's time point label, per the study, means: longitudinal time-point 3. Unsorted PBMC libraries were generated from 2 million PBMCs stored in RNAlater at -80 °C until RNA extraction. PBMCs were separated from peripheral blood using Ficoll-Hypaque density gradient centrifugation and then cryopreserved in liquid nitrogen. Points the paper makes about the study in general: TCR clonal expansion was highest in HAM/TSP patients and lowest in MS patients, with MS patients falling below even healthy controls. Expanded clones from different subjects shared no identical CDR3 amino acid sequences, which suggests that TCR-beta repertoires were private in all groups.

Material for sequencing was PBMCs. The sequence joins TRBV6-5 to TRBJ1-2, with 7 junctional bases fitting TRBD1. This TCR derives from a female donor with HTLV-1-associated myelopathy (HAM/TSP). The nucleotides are TGTGCCAGCAGTTTCGGGACAGATGGCTACACCTTC. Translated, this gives CASSFGTDGYTF.